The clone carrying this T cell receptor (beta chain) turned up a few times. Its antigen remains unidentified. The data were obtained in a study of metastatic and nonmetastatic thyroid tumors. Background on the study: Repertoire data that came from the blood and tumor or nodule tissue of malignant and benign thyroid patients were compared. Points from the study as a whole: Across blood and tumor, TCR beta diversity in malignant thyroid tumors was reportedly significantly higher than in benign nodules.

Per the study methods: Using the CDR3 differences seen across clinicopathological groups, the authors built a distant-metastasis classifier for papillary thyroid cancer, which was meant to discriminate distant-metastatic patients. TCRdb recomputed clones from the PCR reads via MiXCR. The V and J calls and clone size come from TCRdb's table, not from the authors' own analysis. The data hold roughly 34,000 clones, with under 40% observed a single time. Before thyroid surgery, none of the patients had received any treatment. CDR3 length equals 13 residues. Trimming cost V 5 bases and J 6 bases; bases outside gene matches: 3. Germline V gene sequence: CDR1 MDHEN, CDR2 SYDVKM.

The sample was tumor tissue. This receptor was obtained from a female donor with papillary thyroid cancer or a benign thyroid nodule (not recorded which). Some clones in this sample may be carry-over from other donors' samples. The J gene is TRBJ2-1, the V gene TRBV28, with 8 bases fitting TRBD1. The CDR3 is CASSIGQGNEQFF. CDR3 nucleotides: TGTGCCAGCAGTATCGGACAGGGCAATGAGCAGTTCTTC.